The rows below give T cell receptor beta chains drawn from one sample of a study of beta chain features in type 1 diabetes. TCRdb keeps only in-frame clones here, not all; method: immunoSEQ multiplex PCR. Of more than 300,000 clones listed, over 8.5% were seen once; the top ten hold approximately 0.55%. The sample comprised central memory CD4+ T cells from blood. The receptors derive from a young man with type 1 diabetes. The CDR3 runs from the conserved cysteine through the conserved F or W. D genes are given only for firm matches. The listing skips clone size in some rows; elsewhere it reads once, few, many or a size class.

v_call	clone_size	d_call	j_call	cdr3_nt	cdr3_aa
TRBV6-4	-	-	TRBJ2-1	TGTGCCAGCAGTGAAGAGGGGGTAGATGAGCAGTTCTTC	CASSEEGVDEQFF
TRBV7-8	few	-	TRBJ2-5	TGTGCCAGCAGCCCGAGGGAGGAGATGTACTACTCGGCGGGGGAGACCCAGTACTTC	CASSPREEMYYSAGETQYF
TRBV5-4	-	-	TRBJ2-1	TGTGCCAGCAGCTTTTTCTTGAGGGAAGCCTACAATGAGCAGTTCTTC	CASSFFLREAYNEQFF
TRBV7-3	-	TRBD1	TRBJ1-5	TGTGCCAGCAGCCCAGGACAGGCCGACAATCAGCCCCAGCATTTT	CASSPGQADNQPQHF
TRBV6-6	few	TRBD1	TRBJ2-7	TGTGCCAGCAGATTGACCACAGGGGACCCCCACGAGCAGTACTTC	CASRLTTGDPHEQYF
TRBV29-1	few	-	TRBJ2-5	TGCAGCGTTGCACGTGGTAGGGACCGAAGCCAAGAGACCCAGTACTTC	CSVARGRDRSQETQYF
TRBV7-8	-	TRBD1	TRBJ1-2	TGTGCCAGCAGCTTGGAGGGACAGTTCTACACCTTC	CASSLEGQFYTF
TRBV18	many	-	TRBJ2-4	TGTGCCAGCTCGCCAGGGGTCATTCAGTACTTC	CASSPGVIQYF
TRBV11-2	-	-	TRBJ2-3	TGTGCCAGCAGCCAGCTGGCCAGCACAGATACGCAGTATTTT	CASSQLASTDTQYF
TRBV18	few	TRBD1	TRBJ1-5	TGTGCCAGCTCCGGGACAGGGGGCGGACAGCCCCAGCATTTT	CASSGTGGGQPQHF
TRBV27	few	TRBD1	TRBJ1-1	TGTGCCAGCAGTTGGGGAGTCAGGGGGCGGACAGAAGCTTTCTTT	CASSWGVRGRTEAFF
TRBV28	-	-	TRBJ2-7	TGTGCCAGCATTAACCTGTCGGGCGAGCAGTACTTC	CASINLSGEQYF
TRBV4-2	-	-	TRBJ2-6	TGTGCCAGCAGCCTAAGACAAGGCTCTGGGGCCAACGTCCTGACTTTC	CASSLRQGSGANVLTF
TRBV28	-	TRBD1	TRBJ2-7	TGTGCCAGCAGGGGGGACAGTTTGGCCTACGAGCAGTACTTC	CASRGDSLAYEQYF
TRBV11-2	-	TRBD1	TRBJ2-7	TGTGCCAGCAGCTTAGCCCTGACAGGGGATTACGAGCAGTACTTC	CASSLALTGDYEQYF
TRBV6-5	-	-	TRBJ1-1	TGTGCCAGCAGTTTCAGGGGTTCGTGGACTGAAGCTTTCTTT	CASSFRGSWTEAFF
TRBV25-1	few	TRBD1	TRBJ1-4	TGTGCCAGCAGTGAATCCTATGGACAGGGGTACGAAAAACTGTTTTTT	CASSESYGQGYEKLFF
TRBV10-2	-	-	TRBJ1-3	TGCGCCAGCAGTGAGAGGGCAGGTGGGGGAAACACCATATATTTT	CASSERAGGGNTIYF
TRBV28	few	TRBD2	TRBJ2-7	TGTGCCAGCAGTTTACCGACTAGCGGGAGGGCCTCCTACGAGCAGTACTTC	CASSLPTSGRASYEQYF
TRBV4-3	few	-	TRBJ2-5	TGCGCCAGCAGCCCATGGGGCAGGGGAGAGACCCAGTACTTC	CASSPWGRGETQYF
TRBV4-2	-	-	TRBJ2-1	TGTGCCAGCAGCCAAGCCAGGGAAGCGGACAATGAGCAGTTCTTC	CASSQAREADNEQFF
TRBV7-3	-	-	TRBJ1-1	TGTGCCAGCAGCCCCGGGGGCCCTGAAGCTTTCTTT	CASSPGGPEAFF
TRBV10-3	many	-	TRBJ1-4	TGTGCCATCAGTGAGTCGAAGGGGGAAAAACTGTTTTTT	CAISESKGEKLFF
TRBV25-1	-	TRBD1	TRBJ2-7	TGTGCCAGCAGTGCCGGGACAGGGAGCTACGAGCAGTACTTC	CASSAGTGSYEQYF
TRBV27	few	-	TRBJ2-7	TGTGCCAGCAGTTTAAACGTTCGGGGAGAGCAGTACTTC	CASSLNVRGEQYF
TRBV6-1	-	TRBD1	TRBJ2-2	TGTGCCATCAGTGATCCTAGGACAGGGCTGTCCGGGGAGCTGTTTTTT	CAISDPRTGLSGELFF
TRBV7-8	few	-	TRBJ1-1	TGTGCCAGCAGCTTACAGCAGGGGTGGGCTTTCTTT	CASSLQQGWAFF
TRBV5-1	few	-	TRBJ2-7	TGCGCCAGCAGCTCGCAAGGACACGAGCAGTACTTC	CASSSQGHEQYF
TRBV6-4	-	-	TRBJ2-3	TGTGCCAGCAGTGTAGGCAGATCCACAGATACGCAGTATTTT	CASSVGRSTDTQYF
TRBV6-1	-	-	TRBJ2-2	TGTGCCAGCAGTGTGGCAGGGAACACCGGGGAGCTGTTTTTT	CASSVAGNTGELFF
TRBV6-5	-	-	TRBJ1-2	TGTGCCAGCAGGTTGGGGTCGGCAGCAAGCTATGGCTACACCTTC	CASRLGSAASYGYTF
TRBV5-8	few	-	TRBJ2-7	TGTGCCAGCAGCTTGGAGATATTAATATCCTACGAGCAGTACTTC	CASSLEILISYEQYF
TRBV7-2	-	TRBD2	TRBJ2-1	TGTGCCAGCAGCCCGGGACTAGCGGTCTACAATGAGCAGTTCTTC	CASSPGLAVYNEQFF
TRBV29-1	-	-	TRBJ1-5	TGCAGCGTTGGGGGCAGTTTCAATCAGCCCCAGCATTTT	CSVGGSFNQPQHF
TRBV5-1	few	-	TRBJ1-2	TGCGCCAGCAGCTTGGGGACTTTTAACTATGGCTACACCTTC	CASSLGTFNYGYTF
TRBV19	-	-	TRBJ2-7	TGTGCCAGTAGTGGGATCCATCAGGGGGGGGAGCAGTACTTC	CASSGIHQGGEQYF
TRBV11-2	few	TRBD2	TRBJ2-3	TGTGCCAGCAGCGCGCAACCGGGACTAGAGGGGGGGGATACGCAGTATTTT	CASSAQPGLEGGDTQYF